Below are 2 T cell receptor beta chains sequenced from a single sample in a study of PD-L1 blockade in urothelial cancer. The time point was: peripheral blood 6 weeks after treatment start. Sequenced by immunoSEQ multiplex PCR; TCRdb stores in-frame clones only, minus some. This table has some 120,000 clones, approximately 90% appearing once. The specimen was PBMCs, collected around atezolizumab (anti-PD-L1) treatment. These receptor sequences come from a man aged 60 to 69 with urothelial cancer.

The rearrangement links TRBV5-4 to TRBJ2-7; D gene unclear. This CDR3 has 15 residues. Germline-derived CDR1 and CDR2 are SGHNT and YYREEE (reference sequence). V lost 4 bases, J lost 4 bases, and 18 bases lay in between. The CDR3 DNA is TGTGCCAGCAGCCTAGGCCTTAACACGGATTACGAGCAGTACTTC. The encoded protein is CASSLGLNTDYEQYF.

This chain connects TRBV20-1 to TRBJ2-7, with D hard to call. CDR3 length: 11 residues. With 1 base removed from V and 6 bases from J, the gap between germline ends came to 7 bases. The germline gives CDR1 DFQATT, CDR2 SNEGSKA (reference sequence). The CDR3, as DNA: TGCAGTGCTAGAGTTGAGTCCGAGCAGTACTTC. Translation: CSARVESEQYF.